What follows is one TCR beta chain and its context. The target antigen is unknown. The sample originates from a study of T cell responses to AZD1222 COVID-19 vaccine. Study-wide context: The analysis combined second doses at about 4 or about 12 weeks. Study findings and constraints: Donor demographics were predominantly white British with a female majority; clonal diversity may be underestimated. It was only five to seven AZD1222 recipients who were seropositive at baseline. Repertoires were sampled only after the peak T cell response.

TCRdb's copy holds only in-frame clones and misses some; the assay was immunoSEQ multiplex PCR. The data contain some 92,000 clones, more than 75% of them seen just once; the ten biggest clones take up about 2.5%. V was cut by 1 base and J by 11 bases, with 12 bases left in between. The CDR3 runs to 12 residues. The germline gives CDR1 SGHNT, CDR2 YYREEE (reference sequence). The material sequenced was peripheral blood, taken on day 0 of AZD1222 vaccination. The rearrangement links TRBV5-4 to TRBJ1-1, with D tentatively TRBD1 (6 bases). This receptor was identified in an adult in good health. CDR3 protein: CASSLPQGAAFF. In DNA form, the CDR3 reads TGTGCCAGCAGCTTGCCACAGGGAGCGGCTTTCTTT.